This TCR beta chain was found in a study of T cells in Graves' hyperthyroidism and ophthalmopathy. General observations from the study: Most clonotypes expanded in thyroid above 0.001 were likewise present in blood.

Concerning this clonotype itself: Antigen specificity is unknown.

Germline trimming cut 6 bases from V and 5 bases from J; bases unmatched to any gene: 4. Germline V gene data show CDR1 as SGHRS and CDR2 as YFSETQ. CDR3 length: 13 residues. Researchers took RNA transcripts and amplified the TCR beta CDR3 regions from them. HTBI primers were employed in a first-round RT-PCR of the TCR CDR3. TCRdb reanalysed the multiplex PCR reads using MiXCR and keeps one entry per CDR3 protein. The table records tens of thousands of distinct CDR3 sequences, around 40% of them present only once. Sequencing used blood. This receptor was taken from a woman in her 30s with Graves' hyperthyroidism. The chain links TRBV5-1 to TRBJ2-1, with 8 bases aligning to TRBD1. In DNA form, the CDR3 reads TGCGCCAGCAAATCGACAGGGGACAATGAGCAGTTCTTC. This gives the protein CASKSTGDNEQFF.